This TCR beta chain was profiled in a study of blood T cell repertoires in COVID-19. Under the authors' procedure: Cell counts per sample came from amplifying reference gene primers. TCRdb keeps only in-frame clones here, not all; method: immunoSEQ multiplex PCR. The DNA gave D and trimming, while V, J and clone size come from that table. Of fewer than 250,000 clones listed, around 88% are singletons. V was clipped by 4 bases and J by 15 bases; unmatched bases: 9. This CDR3 comprises 12 residues. CDR1 is SGHAT and CDR2 is FQNNGV in the germline V gene. Sample: PBMCs or T cells enriched from blood (not recorded which). The gene calls are TRBV11-2 and TRBJ2-1; the match to TRBD1 covers 7 bases. This clonotype was sampled from a woman in her forties or fifties with acute COVID-19. The CDR3 sequence is CASSSLRQGGFF. DNA for the CDR3: TGTGCCAGCAGCTCACTCCGACAGGGTGGGTTCTTC. The variable domain in full, with the rest retrieved from reference TRBV11-2 and TRBJ2-1, is EAGVAQSPRYKIIEKRQSVAFWCNPISGHATLYWYQQILGQGPKLLIQFQNNGVVDDSQLPKDRFSAERLKGVDSTLKIQPAKLEDSAVYLCASSSLRQGGFFGPGTRLTVL.